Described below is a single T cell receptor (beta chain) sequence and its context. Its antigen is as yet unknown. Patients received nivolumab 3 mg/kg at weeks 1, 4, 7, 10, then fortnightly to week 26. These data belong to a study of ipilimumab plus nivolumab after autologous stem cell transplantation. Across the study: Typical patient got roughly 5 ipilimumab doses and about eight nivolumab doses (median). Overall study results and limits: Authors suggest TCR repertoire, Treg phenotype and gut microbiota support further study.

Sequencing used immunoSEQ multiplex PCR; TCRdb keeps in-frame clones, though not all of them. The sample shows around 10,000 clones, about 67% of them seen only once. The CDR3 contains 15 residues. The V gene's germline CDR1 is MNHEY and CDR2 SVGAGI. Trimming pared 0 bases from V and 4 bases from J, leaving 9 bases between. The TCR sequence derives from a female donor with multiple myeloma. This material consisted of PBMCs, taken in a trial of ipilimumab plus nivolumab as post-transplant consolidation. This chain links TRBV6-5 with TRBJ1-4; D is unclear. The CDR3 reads CASSYSFENNEKLFF. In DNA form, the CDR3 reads TGTGCCAGCAGTTACTCGTTCGAGAATAATGAAAAACTGTTTTTT.